These 13 T cell receptor beta chains originate from one sample sequenced in a study of CD8+ T cells in alopecia areata. Reverse transcribed after extraction, RNA yielded cDNA as the sequencing template. Here immunoSEQ multiplex PCR was the method, and the copy in TCRdb shows in-frame clones only, minus some. The data show 180,000 or so clones, with roughly 59% seen just once and about 1.5% held by the top ten. This specimen was CD4+ T cells sorted from blood, taken at week 0. The receptors derive from a human donor with alopecia areata.

This clone has just a few counts. The chain is built from TRBV29-1 and TRBJ2-2; D perhaps matches TRBD2 (5 bases). Trimming left V 5 bases short and J 7 bases short, with 8 bases between. The germline V gene has CDR1 SQVTM and CDR2 ANQGSEA. The CDR3 length is 11 residues. The CDR3 region has the DNA TGCAGCGTTACCCGGGGCGGGGAGCTGTTTTTT. Its translation: CSVTRGGELFF.

The V and J genes are TRBV30 and TRBJ1-1; D gene unclear. Looked up from germline, CDR1 is GTSNPN and CDR2 is SVGIG (reference sequence). The V and J ends lost 1 base and 1 base respectively, with 7 bases between them. The CDR3 is made up of 13 amino acids. The CDR3 DNA reads as TGTGCCTGGAGTGAAACAGAGAACACTGAAGCTTTCTTT. Protein: CAWSETENTEAFF.

V is TRBV30 and J is TRBJ1-4; tentative D call: TRBD1 (6 bases). This CDR3 comprises 14 residues. V dropped 5 bases and J dropped 8 bases, with 18 bases sitting between them. Germline lookup yields CDR1 GTSNPN and CDR2 SVGIG (reference sequence). Here the CDR3 DNA reads TGTGCCTGGGGCCCGGGACAAACTTCCGAAAAACTGTTTTTT. As protein: CAWGPGQTSEKLFF.

This clone was found a few times. The rearrangement joins TRBV15 to TRBJ2-4; 8 positions agree with TRBD1. V lost 3 bases and J lost 2; bases outside the gene matches: 6. The germline V gene has CDR1 LNHNV and CDR2 YYDKDF (reference sequence). The CDR3 runs 16 residues. The CDR3 is CATSSRAGGTKNIQYF. CDR3 nucleotides: TGTGCCACCAGCAGCAGGGCAGGGGGCACCAAAAACATTCAGTACTTC.

The chain carries TRBV11-3 and TRBJ1-6, with TRBD1 matching 7 bases. Germline loops: CDR1 SGHNT, CDR2 YENEEA. The CDR3 is 14 amino acids. V was clipped by 3 bases and J by 6 bases; unmatched bases: 2. CDR3: CASSLWDSNSPLHF. CDR3 coding DNA: TGTGCCAGCAGCTTGTGGGACAGTAATTCACCCCTCCACTTT.

This chain joins TRBV5-6 and TRBJ2-4, with D perhaps assigned TRBD1 or TRBD2 (5 bases each). CDR1 and CDR2 from the germline V gene are SGHDT and YYEEEE. CDR3 length: 15 residues. V was cut by 3 bases and J by 4 bases, with 14 bases left in between. CDR3 sequence: CASSSSGTAKNIQYF. CDR3 sequence (DNA): TGTGCCAGCAGCTCCTCCGGGACGGCTAAAAACATTCAGTACTTC.

This clone has a handful of counts. This chain connects TRBV9 to TRBJ2-5; 7 nucleotides align to TRBD1. CDR1 is SGDLS, CDR2 YYNGEE, per germline. V lost 4 bases, J lost 5 bases, and 11 bases stayed unmatched. This CDR3 is built from 15 residues. As DNA, the CDR3 is TGTGCCAGCAGCCCCCACCTACAGGGGATGGAGACCCAGTACTTC. Its translation is CASSPHLQGMETQYF.

This clone has just a few counts. The genes are TRBV5-1 and TRBJ2-7; tentatively, D is TRBD2 (5 bases). This CDR3 spans 14 amino acids. V lost 4 bases to trimming and J lost 7 bases, with 18 bases between them. The V gene's germline CDR1 is SGHRS and CDR2 YFSETQ. CDR3 in amino acids: CASSLGLASSEQYF. In DNA, the CDR3 is TGCGCCAGCAGCCTCGGACTGGCATCGAGTGAGCAGTACTTC.

The chain uses TRBV7-9 and TRBJ2-3; D gene ambiguous. There are 12 residues in the CDR3. The germline V gene encodes CDR1 SEHNR and CDR2 FQNEAQ (reference sequence). Trimming removed 1 base from V and 5 bases from J, with 4 bases in between. The CDR3: CASSLVGDTQYF. The CDR3 bases are TGTGCCAGCAGCTTAGTAGGAGATACGCAGTATTTT. Variable domain in full (rest from reference TRBV7-9 and TRBJ2-3): DTGVSQNPRHKITKRGQNVTFRCDPISEHNRLYWYRQTLGQGPEFLTYFQNEAQLEKSRLLSDRFSAERPKGSFSTLEIQRTEQGDSAMYLCASSLVGDTQYFGPGTRLTVL.

The chain has TRBV20-1 and TRBJ2-1; no definite D call. Germline CDR1 reads DFQATT; CDR2 reads SNEGSKA (reference sequence). Trimming left V 1 base short and J 5 bases short, with 3 bases between. The CDR3 length is 11 residues. The CDR3 reads CSARADNEQFF. CDR3 bases: TGCAGTGCTAGAGCGGACAATGAGCAGTTCTTC.

The chain is built from TRBV2 and TRBJ2-7; TRBD2 is a possible D gene (5 bases). The CDR3 length is 13 residues. Germline V gives CDR1 SNHLY, CDR2 FYNNEI. V was clipped by 3 bases and J by 3 bases, with 9 bases between them. The CDR3 loop is CASSDTGDYEQYF. For the CDR3, the DNA is TGTGCCAGCAGTGACACCGGGGACTACGAGCAGTACTTC. Full variable domain (remainder filled in from reference TRBV2 and TRBJ2-7): EPEVTQTPSHQVTQMGQEVILRCVPISNHLYFYWYRQILGQKVEFLVSFYNNEISEKSEIFDDQFSVERPDGSNFTLKIRSTKLEDSAMYFCASSDTGDYEQYFGPGTRLTVT.

J is TRBJ1-2 and V is TRBV29-1; tentatively, D is TRBD1 (5 bases). The CDR3 totals 12 residues. Germline CDR1 reads SQVTM; CDR2 reads ANQGSEA. V was shortened by 3 bases and J by 6 bases, with 11 bases between the two germline ends. The CDR3 region has the DNA TGCAGCGTTGACTGGGGAGGGGATGGCTACACCTTC. Protein product: CSVDWGGDGYTF. Using reference TRBV29-1 and TRBJ1-2 for the parts outside the CDR3, the full variable domain is SAVISQKPSRDICQRGTSLTIQCQVDSQVTMMFWYRQQPGQSLTLIATANQGSEATYESGFVIDKFPISRPNLTFSTLTVSNMSPEDSSIYLCSVDWGGDGYTFGSGTRLTVV.

The chain combines TRBV6-1 with TRBJ2-2; no reliable D call. The V and J ends lost 9 bases and 0 bases respectively, with 14 bases between them. The CDR3 has 15 residues. CDR1 is MNHNS, CDR2 SASEGT, per germline. Here the CDR3 DNA reads TGTGCCAGTGACTCTTTGTCCCCGAACACCGGGGAGCTGTTTTTT. It yields the protein CASDSLSPNTGELFF.